Listed below are T cell receptor beta chains from one sample, sequenced in a study of technical replicates of blood from several donors. Profiled with immunoSEQ multiplex PCR; TCRdb holds only in-frame clones, not every one. The sample lists approximately 70,000 clones; roughly 96% were seen once. The sample consisted of T cells isolated from PBMCs. The receptors originated from a human donor in good health. Both conserved end residues are part of each CDR3. The order of the fields is CDR3 length, V gene, J gene, clone size, D gene, CDR3 protein, CDR3 DNA. The D gene is left open where the match is weak. Size is stated for part of the rows, as once, few or many counts, or as a class when the clone is expanded.

15	TRBV2	TRBJ1-3	-	-	CASSLGQQIGNTIYF	TGTGCCAGCAGTTTAGGACAGCAGATTGGAAACACCATATATTTT
17	TRBV5-1	TRBJ2-5	-	TRBD2	CASSTGTSGSSRETQYF	TGCGCCAGCAGCACAGGGACTAGCGGGAGTAGTAGGGAGACCCAGTACTTC
14	TRBV27	TRBJ1-1	once	-	CASTPSVGNTEAFF	TGTGCCAGCACCCCTAGTGTGGGGAACACTGAAGCTTTCTTT
13	TRBV7-6	TRBJ1-5	-	-	CASSPSVAQPQHF	TGTGCCAGCAGCCCTTCGGTTGCTCAGCCCCAGCATTTT
14	TRBV2	TRBJ1-2	-	TRBD1	CASSYGQGDDGYTF	TGTGCCAGCAGCTACGGACAGGGGGACGATGGCTACACCTTC
13	TRBV5-6	TRBJ2-1	-	-	CASSPADYNEQFF	TGTGCCAGCAGCCCAGCGGACTACAATGAGCAGTTCTTC
17	TRBV4-1	TRBJ1-1	-	-	CASSTSRGGIMNTEAFF	TGCGCCAGCAGCACCAGCCGGGGGGGTATCATGAACACTGAAGCTTTCTTT
19	TRBV27	TRBJ2-5	-	TRBD2	CASRGRWTSGGGTKETQYF	TGTGCCAGCAGGGGGAGATGGACTAGCGGAGGAGGGACCAAAGAGACCCAGTACTTC
14	TRBV7-2	TRBJ2-5	-	TRBD2	CASSPLPGGETQYF	TGTGCCAGCAGCCCCCTCCCGGGAGGAGAGACCCAGTACTTC
16	TRBV5-6	TRBJ1-1	-	-	CASSTQDWVQNTEAFF	TGTGCCAGCAGCACACAGGATTGGGTCCAGAACACTGAAGCTTTCTTT
15	TRBV6-6	TRBJ1-1	-	-	CASTPLGGRNTEAFF	TGTGCCAGCACTCCACTCGGGGGTAGGAACACTGAAGCTTTCTTT
17	TRBV7-9	TRBJ2-3	-	-	CASSLWGTDFNVDTQYF	TGTGCCAGCAGCTTATGGGGTACGGACTTCAATGTGGATACGCAGTATTTT
13	TRBV29-1	TRBJ1-1	-	-	CSVDGYPNTEAFF	TGCAGCGTTGACGGGTACCCAAACACTGAAGCTTTCTTT
16	TRBV5-1	TRBJ2-6	-	-	CASSLFVTGLSNVLTF	TGCGCCAGCAGCTTGTTTGTTACGGGTTTGTCCAACGTCCTGACTTTC
16	TRBV4-1	TRBJ2-7	-	TRBD1	CASSQVLQGARYEQYF	TGCGCCAGCAGCCAAGTTTTGCAGGGGGCTAGGTACGAGCAGTACTTC
11	TRBV7-8	TRBJ2-7	-	-	CASSAHYEQYF	TGTGCCAGCAGCGCACACTACGAGCAGTACTTC
14	TRBV10-3	TRBJ2-2	-	-	CAIEAGLGTGELFF	TGTGCCATCGAGGCAGGGTTGGGCACCGGGGAGCTGTTTTTT
15	TRBV6-6	TRBJ1-1	-	-	CASSLSQIINTEAFF	TGTGCCAGCAGCCTTTCTCAGATCATCAACACTGAAGCTTTCTTT
17	TRBV15	TRBJ1-5	-	-	CATSRSGAQGHNQPQHF	TGTGCCACCAGCAGATCTGGTGCCCAGGGGCACAATCAGCCCCAGCATTTT
13	TRBV6-6	TRBJ1-2	-	TRBD1	CASSDRGEYGYTF	TGTGCCAGCAGCGACAGGGGCGAATATGGCTACACCTTC
13	TRBV19	TRBJ1-4	-	-	CASSIGRDEKLFF	TGTGCCAGTAGTATAGGGAGGGATGAAAAACTGTTTTTT
15	TRBV19	TRBJ1-1	-	-	CASNHGRVGNTEAFF	TGTGCCAGTAACCATGGGAGGGTCGGGAACACTGAAGCTTTCTTT